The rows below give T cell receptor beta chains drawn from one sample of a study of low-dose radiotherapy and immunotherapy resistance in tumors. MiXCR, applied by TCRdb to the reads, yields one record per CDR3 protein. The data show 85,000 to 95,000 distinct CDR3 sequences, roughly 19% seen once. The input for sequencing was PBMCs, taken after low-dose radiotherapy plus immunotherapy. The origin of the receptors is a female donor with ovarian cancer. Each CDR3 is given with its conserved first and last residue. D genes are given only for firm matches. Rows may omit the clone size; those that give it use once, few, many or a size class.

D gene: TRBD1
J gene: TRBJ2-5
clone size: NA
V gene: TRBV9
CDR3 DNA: TGTGCCAGCAGCGTATTCGGACAGGGTAAAGAGACCCAGTACTTC
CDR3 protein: CASSVFGQGKETQYF

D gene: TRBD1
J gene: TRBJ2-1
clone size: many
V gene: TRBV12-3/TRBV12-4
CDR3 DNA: TGTGCCAGCAGTCCCGGACAGGGGGCAAATGAGCAGTTCTTC
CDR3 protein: CASSPGQGANEQFF

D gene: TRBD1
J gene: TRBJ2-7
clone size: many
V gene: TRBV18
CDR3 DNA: TGTGCCAGCTCGGAGGGACAGGTACCCTACGAGCAGTACTTC
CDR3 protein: CASSEGQVPYEQYF

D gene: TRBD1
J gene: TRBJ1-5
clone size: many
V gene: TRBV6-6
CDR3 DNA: TGTGCCAGCAGTGGGAGACAGGGTGGTAATCAGCCCCAGCATTTT
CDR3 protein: CASSGRQGGNQPQHF

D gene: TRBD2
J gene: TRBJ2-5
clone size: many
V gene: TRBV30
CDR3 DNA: TGTGCCTGGAGTGTACCAGCGGGACTACAAGAGACCCAGTACTTC
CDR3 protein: CAWSVPAGLQETQYF

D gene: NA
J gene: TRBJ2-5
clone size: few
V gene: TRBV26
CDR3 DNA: TGTGCCAGCAGTCGACCTACCCGGGGAGAGACCCAGTACTTC
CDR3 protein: CASSRPTRGETQYF

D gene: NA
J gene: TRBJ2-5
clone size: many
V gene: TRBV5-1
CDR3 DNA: TGCGCCAGCAGCTTCCGGGAGCAAGAGACCCAGTACTTC
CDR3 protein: CASSFREQETQYF

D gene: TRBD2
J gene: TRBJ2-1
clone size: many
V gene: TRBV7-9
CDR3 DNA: TGTGCCAGCAGCCCATCGGGGGGGCTGAACGATGAGCAGTTCTTC
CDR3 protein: CASSPSGGLNDEQFF

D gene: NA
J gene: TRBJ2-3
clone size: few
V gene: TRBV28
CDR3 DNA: TGTGCCAGCAGCGACAGCTCTAGCACAGATACGCAGTATTTT
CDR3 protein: CASSDSSSTDTQYF

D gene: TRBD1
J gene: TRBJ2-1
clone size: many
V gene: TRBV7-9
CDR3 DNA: TGTGCCAGCAGCTTTTTGGGACAGGGGCACAATGAGCAGTTCTTC
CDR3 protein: CASSFLGQGHNEQFF

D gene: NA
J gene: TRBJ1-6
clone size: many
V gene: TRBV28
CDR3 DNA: TGTGCCACCCGACAGGATTATAATTCACCCCTCCACTTT
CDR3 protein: CATRQDYNSPLHF

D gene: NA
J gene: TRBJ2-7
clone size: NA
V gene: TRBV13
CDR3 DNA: TGTGCCAGCAGCTTAGGCGGGGCTAGCTCCTACGAGCAGTACTTC
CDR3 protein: CASSLGGASSYEQYF

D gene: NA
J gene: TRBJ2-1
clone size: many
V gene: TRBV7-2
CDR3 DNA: TGTGCCAGCAGCTTAGGATTGGTTGAGCAGTTCTTC
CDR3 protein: CASSLGLVEQFF

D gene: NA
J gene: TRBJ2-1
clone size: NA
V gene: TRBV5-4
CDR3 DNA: NA
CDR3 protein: CASSIYLCGYPNYNEQFF

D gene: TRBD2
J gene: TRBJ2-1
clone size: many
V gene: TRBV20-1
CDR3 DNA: TGCAGTGCTAGGGCCTTAGCGGGCTCCTACAATGAGCAGTTCTTC
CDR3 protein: CSARALAGSYNEQFF

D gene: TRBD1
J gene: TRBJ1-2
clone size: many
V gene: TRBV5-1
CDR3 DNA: TGCGCCAGCAGCTTGGGGGACAGGGGACGTGGCTACACCTTC
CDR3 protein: CASSLGDRGRGYTF

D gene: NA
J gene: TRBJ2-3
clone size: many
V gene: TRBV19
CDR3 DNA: TGTGCCAGTAGTGTGACTTCCACAGATACGCAGTATTTT
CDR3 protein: CASSVTSTDTQYF

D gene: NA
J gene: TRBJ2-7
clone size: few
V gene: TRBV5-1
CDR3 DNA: TGCGCCAGCAGCGCTGGTGGCAGGGTTCTATACGAGCAGTACTTC
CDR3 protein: CASSAGGRVLYEQYF

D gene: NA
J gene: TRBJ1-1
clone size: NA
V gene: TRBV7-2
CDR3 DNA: TGTGCCAGCAGCTTAGTCGGTCAAGCGAACACTGAAGCTTTCTTT
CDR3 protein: CASSLVGQANTEAFF

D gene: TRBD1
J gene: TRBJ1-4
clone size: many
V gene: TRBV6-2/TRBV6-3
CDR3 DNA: TGTGCCAGCAGCGATAACCGTCGGGACAGGGGGCCCTCCGCAACTAATGAAAAACTGTTTTTT
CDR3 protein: CASSDNRRDRGPSATNEKLFF

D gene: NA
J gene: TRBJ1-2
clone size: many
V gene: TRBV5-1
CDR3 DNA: TGCGCCAGCAGCTTAACAGGCTCCCTCGATGGCTACACCTTC
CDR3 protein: CASSLTGSLDGYTF

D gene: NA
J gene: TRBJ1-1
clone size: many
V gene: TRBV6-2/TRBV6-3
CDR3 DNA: TGTGCCAGCAGTTACTCCCTCGGTGGGTCTGAAGCTTTCTTT
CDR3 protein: CASSYSLGGSEAFF

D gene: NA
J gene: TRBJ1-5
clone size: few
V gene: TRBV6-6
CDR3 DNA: TGTGCCAGCAGTTATAGGGGGGGCACGGGGCAGCCCCAGCATTTT
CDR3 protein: CASSYRGGTGQPQHF

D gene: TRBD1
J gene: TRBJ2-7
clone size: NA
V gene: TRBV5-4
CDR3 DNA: TGTGCCAGCAGCCCGGACAGGGACTACGAGCAGTACTTC
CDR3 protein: CASSPDRDYEQYF

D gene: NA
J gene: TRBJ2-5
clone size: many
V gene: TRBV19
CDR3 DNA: TGTGCCAGTAGTATCGGGGCGGCGCAAGAGACCCAGTACTTC
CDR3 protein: CASSIGAAQETQYF

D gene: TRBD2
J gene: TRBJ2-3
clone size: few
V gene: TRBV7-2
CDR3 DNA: TGTGCCAGCAGCTTAGGAGGAGGCGGGAGTAGCACAGATACGCAGTATTTT
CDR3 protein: CASSLGGGGSSTDTQYF

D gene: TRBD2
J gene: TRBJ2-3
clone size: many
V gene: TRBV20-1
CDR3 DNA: TGCAGTGTTCGACTAGCAACAGATACGCAGTATTTT
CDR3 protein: CSVRLATDTQYF

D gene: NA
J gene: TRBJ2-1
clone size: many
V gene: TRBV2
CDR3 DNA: TGTGCCAGCAGCCCTTCCTACCCCTACAATGAGCAGTTCTTC
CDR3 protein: CASSPSYPYNEQFF

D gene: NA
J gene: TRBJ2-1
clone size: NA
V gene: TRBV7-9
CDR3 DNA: TGTGCCAGCAGCTCTGGAGACAGGCACCCCCCATACAATGAGCAGTTCTTC
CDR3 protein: CASSSGDRHPPYNEQFF

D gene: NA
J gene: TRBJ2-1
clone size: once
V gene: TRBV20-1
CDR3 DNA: TGCAGTGCTAGAACGGACAATGAGCAGTTCTTC
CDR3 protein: CSARTDNEQFF

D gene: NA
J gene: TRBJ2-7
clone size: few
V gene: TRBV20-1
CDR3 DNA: TGCAGTGCTAGAGATCAATGGGGCTGGTCCTACGAGCAGTACTTC
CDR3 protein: CSARDQWGWSYEQYF

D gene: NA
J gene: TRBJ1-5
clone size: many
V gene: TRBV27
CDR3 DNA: TGTGCCAGCAGTCCCTCGGACAAGGGGCTGGGCCAGCCCCAGCATTTT
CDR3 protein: CASSPSDKGLGQPQHF

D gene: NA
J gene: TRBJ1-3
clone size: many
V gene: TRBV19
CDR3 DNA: TGTGCCAGTAGTACGGGACACGGAAACACCATATATTTT
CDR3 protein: CASSTGHGNTIYF

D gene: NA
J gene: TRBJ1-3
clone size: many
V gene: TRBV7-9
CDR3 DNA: TGTGCCAGCAGCTTCTGGACGGGGAGCTCTGGAAACACCATATATTTT
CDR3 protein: CASSFWTGSSGNTIYF

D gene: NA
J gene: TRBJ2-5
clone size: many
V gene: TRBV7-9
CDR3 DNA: TGTGCCAGTACCAGGGGTAATTTGGAGACCCAGTACTTC
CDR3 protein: CASTRGNLETQYF

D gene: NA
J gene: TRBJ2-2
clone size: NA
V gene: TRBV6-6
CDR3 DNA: TGTGCCAGCAAGCCGCGGACATTAACGGCGAACACCGGGGAGCTGTTTTTT
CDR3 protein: CASKPRTLTANTGELFF

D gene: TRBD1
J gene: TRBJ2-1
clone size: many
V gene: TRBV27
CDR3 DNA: TGTGCCAGCAGTATTGGGACAGGCATGGATGAGCAGTTCTTC
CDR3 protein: CASSIGTGMDEQFF

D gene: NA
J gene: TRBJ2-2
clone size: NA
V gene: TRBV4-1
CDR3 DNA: TGCGCCAGCAGCCAATCGTGGGGGAACACCGGGGAGCTGTTTTTT
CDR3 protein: CASSQSWGNTGELFF

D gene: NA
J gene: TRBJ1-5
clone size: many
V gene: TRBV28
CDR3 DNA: TGTGCCAGCAGGGAGGGACCCAATCAGCCCCAGCATTTT
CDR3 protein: CASREGPNQPQHF

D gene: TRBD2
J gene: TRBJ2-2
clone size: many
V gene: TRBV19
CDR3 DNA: TGTGCCAGTATGAGGCGGGGGAGTAACACCGGGGAGCTGTTTTTT
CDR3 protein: CASMRRGSNTGELFF

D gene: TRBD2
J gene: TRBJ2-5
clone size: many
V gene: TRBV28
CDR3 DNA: TGTGCCAGCAGTTCGAGTATAGCGGGAGAAAGACAAGAGACCCAGTACTTC
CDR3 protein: CASSSSIAGERQETQYF

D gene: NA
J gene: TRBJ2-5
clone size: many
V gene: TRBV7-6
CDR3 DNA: TGTGCCAGCAGCCCCGGGGGGACCCAGTACTTC
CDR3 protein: CASSPGGTQYF

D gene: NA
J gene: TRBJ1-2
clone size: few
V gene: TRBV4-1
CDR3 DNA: TGCGCCAGCAGCCAAGATCTGGACCGTAGCCGAGCTGGCTACACCTTC
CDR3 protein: CASSQDLDRSRAGYTF

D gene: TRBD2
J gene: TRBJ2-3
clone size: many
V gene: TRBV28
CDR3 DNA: TGTGCCAGCAGTTTCATCCTAGCGGGAGTCGGGAGAACAGATACGCAGTATTTT
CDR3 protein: CASSFILAGVGRTDTQYF

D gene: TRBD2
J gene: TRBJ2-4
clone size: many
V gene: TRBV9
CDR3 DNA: TGTGCCAGCAGCGTATTTAGCGGGGGCCCGGGGAACATTCAGTACTTC
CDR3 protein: CASSVFSGGPGNIQYF

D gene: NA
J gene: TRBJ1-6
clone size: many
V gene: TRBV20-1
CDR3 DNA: TGCAGTGTCGGCTATTGGGGGGTTTATAATTCACCCCTCCACTTT
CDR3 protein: CSVGYWGVYNSPLHF

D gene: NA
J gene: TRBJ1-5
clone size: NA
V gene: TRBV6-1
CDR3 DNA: TGTGCCAGCAGTGAAGCTTATCGGAATCAGCCCCAGCATTTT
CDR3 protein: CASSEAYRNQPQHF

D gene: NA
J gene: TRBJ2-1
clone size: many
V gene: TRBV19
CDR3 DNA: TGTGCCAGTAGCACTCCTCGGCGGCCAGGGCACGGCTACAATGAGCAGTTCTTC
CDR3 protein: CASSTPRRPGHGYNEQFF

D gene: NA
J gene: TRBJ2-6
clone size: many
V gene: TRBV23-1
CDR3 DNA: TGCGCCAGCAGCCCAAGACAGAGCATCGCTGGGGCCAACGTCCTGACTTTC
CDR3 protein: CASSPRQSIAGANVLTF

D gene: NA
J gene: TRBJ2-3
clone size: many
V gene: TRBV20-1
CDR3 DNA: TGCAGTGTCCCCCCCGAGGGCACAGATACGCAGTATTTT
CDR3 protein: CSVPPEGTDTQYF

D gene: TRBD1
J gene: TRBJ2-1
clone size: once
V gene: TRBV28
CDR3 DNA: TGTGCCAGCAGACCGACAGGGGGAATGGGGAATGAGCAGTTCTTC
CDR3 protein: CASRPTGGMGNEQFF